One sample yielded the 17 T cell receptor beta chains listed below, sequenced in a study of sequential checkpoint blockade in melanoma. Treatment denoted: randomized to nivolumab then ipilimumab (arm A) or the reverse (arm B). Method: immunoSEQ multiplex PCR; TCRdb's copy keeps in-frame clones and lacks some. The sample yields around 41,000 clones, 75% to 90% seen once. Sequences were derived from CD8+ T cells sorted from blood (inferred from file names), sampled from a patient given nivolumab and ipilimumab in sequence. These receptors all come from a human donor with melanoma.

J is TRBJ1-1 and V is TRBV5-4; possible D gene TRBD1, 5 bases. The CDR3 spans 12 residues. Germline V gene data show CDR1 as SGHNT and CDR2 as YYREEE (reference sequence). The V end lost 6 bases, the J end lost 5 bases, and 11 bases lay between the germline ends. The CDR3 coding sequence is TGTGCCAGCAACGACGGGGGGACTGAAGCTTTCTTT. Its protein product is CASNDGGTEAFF.

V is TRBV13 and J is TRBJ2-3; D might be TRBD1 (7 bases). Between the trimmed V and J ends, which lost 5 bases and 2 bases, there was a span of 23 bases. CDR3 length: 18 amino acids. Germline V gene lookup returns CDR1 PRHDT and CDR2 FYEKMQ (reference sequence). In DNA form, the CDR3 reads TGTGCCAGCAGCAACCCCACCGCGGGGACAGCGGACACAGATACGCAGTATTTT. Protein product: CASSNPTAGTADTDTQYF.

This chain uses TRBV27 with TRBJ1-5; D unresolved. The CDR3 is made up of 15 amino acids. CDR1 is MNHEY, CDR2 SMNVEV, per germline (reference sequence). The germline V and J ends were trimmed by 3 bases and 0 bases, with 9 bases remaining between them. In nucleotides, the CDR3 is TGTGCCAGCAGTTTCTCGGGGTTTAGCAATCAGCCCCAGCATTTT. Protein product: CASSFSGFSNQPQHF.

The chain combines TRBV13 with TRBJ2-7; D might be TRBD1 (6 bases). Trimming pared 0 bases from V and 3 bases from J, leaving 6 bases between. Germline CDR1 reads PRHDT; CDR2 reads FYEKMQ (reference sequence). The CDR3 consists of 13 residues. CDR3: CASSLGQGYEQYV. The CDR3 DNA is TGTGCCAGCAGCTTAGGACAGGGCTACGAGCAGTACGTC.

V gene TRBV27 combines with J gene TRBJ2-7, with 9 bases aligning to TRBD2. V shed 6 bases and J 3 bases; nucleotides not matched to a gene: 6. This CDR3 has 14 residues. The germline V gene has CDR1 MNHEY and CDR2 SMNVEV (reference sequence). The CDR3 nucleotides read TGTGCCAGCAGCTCTAGCGGGACGAGCTACGAGCAGTACTTC. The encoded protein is CASSSSGTSYEQYF.

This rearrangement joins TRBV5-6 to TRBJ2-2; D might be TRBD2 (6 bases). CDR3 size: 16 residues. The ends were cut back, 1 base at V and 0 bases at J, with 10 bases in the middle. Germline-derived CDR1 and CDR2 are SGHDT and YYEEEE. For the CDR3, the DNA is TGTGCCAGCAGCTTGATAGCGGATACGAACACCGGGGAGCTGTTTTTT. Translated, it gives CASSLIADTNTGELFF.

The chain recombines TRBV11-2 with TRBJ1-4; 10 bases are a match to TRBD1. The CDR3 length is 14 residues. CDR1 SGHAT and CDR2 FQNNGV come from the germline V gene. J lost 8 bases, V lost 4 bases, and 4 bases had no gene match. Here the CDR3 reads CASSSTGGREKLFF. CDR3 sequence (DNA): TGTGCCAGCAGCTCGACAGGGGGCCGGGAAAAACTGTTTTTT.

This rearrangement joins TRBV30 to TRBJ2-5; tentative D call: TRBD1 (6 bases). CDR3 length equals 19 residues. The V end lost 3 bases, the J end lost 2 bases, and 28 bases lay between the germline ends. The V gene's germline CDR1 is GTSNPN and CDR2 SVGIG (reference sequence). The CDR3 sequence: CAWSPWGPVWVVGQETQYF. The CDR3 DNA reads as TGTGCCTGGAGCCCTTGGGGGCCGGTATGGGTGGTTGGGCAAGAGACCCAGTACTTC.

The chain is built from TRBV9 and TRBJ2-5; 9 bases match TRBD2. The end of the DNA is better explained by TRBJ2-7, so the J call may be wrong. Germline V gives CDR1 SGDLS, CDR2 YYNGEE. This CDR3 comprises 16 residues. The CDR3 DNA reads TGTGCCAGCAGCCCCGCGGGAGGGACGGACTCCTACGAGCAGTACTTC. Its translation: CASSPAGGTDSYEQYF.

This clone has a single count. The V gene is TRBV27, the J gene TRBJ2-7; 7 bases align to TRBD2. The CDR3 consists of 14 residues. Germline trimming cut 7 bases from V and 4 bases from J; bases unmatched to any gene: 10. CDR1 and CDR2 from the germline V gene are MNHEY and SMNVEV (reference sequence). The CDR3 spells CASTSFAGVYEQYF. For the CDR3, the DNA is TGTGCCAGCACTTCCTTCGCGGGAGTTTACGAGCAGTACTTC.

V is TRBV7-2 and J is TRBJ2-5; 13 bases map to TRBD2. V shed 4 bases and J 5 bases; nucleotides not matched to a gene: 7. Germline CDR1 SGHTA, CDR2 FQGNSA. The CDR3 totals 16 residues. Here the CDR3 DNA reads TGTGCCAGCAGCTGGGGACTAGCGGGGTACTTGGAGACCCAGTACTTC. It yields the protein CASSWGLAGYLETQYF.

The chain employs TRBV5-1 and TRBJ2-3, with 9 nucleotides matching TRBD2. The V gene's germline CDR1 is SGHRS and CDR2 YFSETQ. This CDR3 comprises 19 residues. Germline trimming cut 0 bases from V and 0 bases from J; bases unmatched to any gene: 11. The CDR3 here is CASSLELASGITSTDTQYF. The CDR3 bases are TGCGCCAGCAGCTTGGAGTTGGCTAGCGGGATAACTAGCACAGATACGCAGTATTTT.

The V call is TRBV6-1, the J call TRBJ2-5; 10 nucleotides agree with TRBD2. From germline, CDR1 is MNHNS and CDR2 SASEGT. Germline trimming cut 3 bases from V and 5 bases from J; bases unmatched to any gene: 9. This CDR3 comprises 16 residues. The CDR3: CASSDWLAGVGETQYF. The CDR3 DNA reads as TGTGCCAGCAGTGATTGGCTAGCGGGAGTCGGTGAGACCCAGTACTTC.

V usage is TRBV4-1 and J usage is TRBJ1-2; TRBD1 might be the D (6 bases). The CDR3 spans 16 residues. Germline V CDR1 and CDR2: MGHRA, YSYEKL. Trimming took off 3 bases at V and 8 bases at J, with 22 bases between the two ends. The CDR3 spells CASSQSEQGFNFGYTF. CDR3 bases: TGCGCCAGCAGCCAGAGTGAACAGGGTTTTAATTTCGGCTACACCTTC.

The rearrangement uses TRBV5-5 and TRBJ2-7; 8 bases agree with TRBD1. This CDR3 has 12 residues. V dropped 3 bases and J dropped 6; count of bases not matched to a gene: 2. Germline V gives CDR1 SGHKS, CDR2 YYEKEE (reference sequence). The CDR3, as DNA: TGTGCCAGCAGCTGGACAGGGTTCGAGCAGTACTTC. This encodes CASSWTGFEQYF.

The CDR3 DNA sequence: TGCGCCAGCGGCAGGGAATCAGATACGCAGTATTTT. It codes for CASGRESDTQYF. The chain is built from TRBV4-1 and TRBJ2-3; possibly TRBD1 for D (5 bases). Germline-derived CDR1 and CDR2 are MGHRA and YSYEKL. The CDR3 totals 12 residues. Trimming shortened V by 8 bases and J by 4 bases, and 10 bases separated the two germline ends.

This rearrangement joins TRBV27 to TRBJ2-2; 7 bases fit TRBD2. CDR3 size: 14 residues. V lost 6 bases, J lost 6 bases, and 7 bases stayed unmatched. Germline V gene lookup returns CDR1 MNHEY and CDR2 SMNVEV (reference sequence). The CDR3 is CASSYGGSAGELFF. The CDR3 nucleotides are TGTGCCAGCAGCTACGGCGGGAGTGCCGGGGAGCTGTTTTTT.